This TCR beta chain was identified in a study of blood T cell repertoires in COVID-19. Across the study: Spain, Italy and the United States supplied samples that represented acute and convalescent COVID-19.

This clone came up once. CDR1 and CDR2 from the germline V gene are LGHDT and YNNKEL (reference sequence). V lost 6 bases, J lost 1 base, and 18 bases lay in between. The CDR3 contains 16 residues. Sequencing was performed with immunoSEQ multiplex PCR; in TCRdb, only in-frame clones are kept and a portion is missing. The sample carries a few hundred thousand clones, 85% to 90% recorded once. Sequencing was performed on PBMCs or T cells enriched from blood (not recorded which). The rearrangement uses TRBV3-1 (or the pseudogene TRBV3-2) and TRBJ1-2, with D unclear. This TCR was sampled from a woman in her 50s who had recovered from COVID-19. CDR3 sequence: CASSLDLFSLNYGYTF. CDR3 DNA sequence: TGTGCCAGCAGTCTAGACCTATTTTCCCTTAACTATGGCTACACCTTC.